Below are 18 T cell receptor beta chains sequenced from a single sample in a study of T cells in Graves' hyperthyroidism and ophthalmopathy. RNA transcripts were the template for amplifying TCR beta CDR3 regions. TCR CDR3 underwent first-round RT-PCR with the HTBI primer set. TCRdb re-analysed the multiplex PCR reads in MiXCR, keeping a single row per CDR3 protein. The repertoire holds about 720,000 distinct CDR3 sequences, with roughly 20% as singletons. Specimen: blood. The receptors come from a woman aged 50 to 65 with Graves' hyperthyroidism that later progressed to Graves' ophthalmopathy.

The chain joins TRBV20-1 to TRBJ1-4; TRBD1 matches at 8 bases. J lost 7 bases, V lost 1 base, and 11 bases had no gene match. CDR1 DFQATT and CDR2 SNEGSKA come from the germline V gene (reference sequence). The CDR3 is made up of 16 amino acids. CDR3 amino acids: CSARGTGTGAFEKLFF. The CDR3 DNA follows: TGCAGTGCTAGAGGGACAGGGACGGGGGCCTTTGAAAAACTGTTTTTT.

This clonotype came up once. A junction end diverges from the germline sequence, so it may reflect a read error. The chain combines TRBV7-7 with TRBJ1-4; the D is unclear. Germline lookup yields CDR1 SSHAT and CDR2 FNYEAQ (reference sequence). The CDR3 covers 13 residues. CDR3 residues: CASSLAYGEKLFF. Here the CDR3 DNA reads TGTGCTAGCAGCTTAGCGTACGGGGAAAAACTGTTTTTT.

A few counts support this clonotype. The gene calls are TRBV3-1 and TRBJ1-2, with D possibly being TRBD1 (5 bases). Trimming stripped 7 bases from V and 2 bases from J, with 23 bases between. The CDR3 is 17 amino acids. CDR1 is LGHDT and CDR2 is YNNKEL in the germline V gene (reference sequence). The CDR3 DNA reads as TGTGCCAGCACCCGGATGGAGGGGCCCTTAGGGAACTATGGCTACACCTTC. It specifies CASTRMEGPLGNYGYTF.

This clonotype was counted ten times or more. The V gene is TRBV11-2, the J gene TRBJ1-2; D is possibly TRBD1 (6 bases). V lost 5 bases to trimming and J lost 0 bases, with 10 bases between them. The length of the CDR3 is 14 residues. Germline V CDR1 and CDR2: SGHAT, FQNNGV. CDR3 loop: CASSTGQSNYGYTF. The CDR3, as DNA: TGTGCCAGCAGCACCGGACAGTCTAACTATGGCTACACCTTC.

This clonotype was found many times. This CDR3 reads CASSWTGTNTGELFF. The CDR3 DNA reads TGTGCCAGCTCCTGGACAGGGACTAACACCGGGGAGCTGTTTTTT. The chain combines TRBV2 with TRBJ2-2, with 8 bases aligning to TRBD1. Germline V gives CDR1 SNHLY, CDR2 FYNNEI. Trimming at V came to 8 bases and at J to 2 bases, leaving 7 bases not matched to a gene. The CDR3 totals 15 residues. Complete variable domain (other parts from reference TRBV2 and TRBJ2-2): EPEVTQTPSHQVTQMGQEVILRCVPISNHLYFYWYRQILGQKVEFLVSFYNNEISEKSEIFDDQFSVERPDGSNFTLKIRSTKLEDSAMYFCASSWTGTNTGELFFGEGSRLTVL.

In this sample, this clonotype turned up a few times. CDR3 sequence reads: CASSLGSGPGTGELFF. DNA for the CDR3: TGTGCCAGCAGTTTAGGATCAGGGCCGGGGACCGGGGAGCTGTTTTTT. The chain couples TRBV12-3 or TRBV12-4 to TRBJ2-2; either TRBD1 or TRBD2 may fit D (5 bases each). Trimming shortened V by 1 base and J by 5 bases, and 14 bases separated the two germline ends. The CDR3 contains 16 residues.

V usage is TRBV4-1 and J usage is TRBJ2-4; either TRBD1 or TRBD2 may fit D (6 bases each). V lost 0 bases, J lost 0 bases, and 12 bases lay in between. The CDR3 extends over 17 amino acids. Germline V gene lookup returns CDR1 MGHRA and CDR2 YSYEKL. The CDR3 is CASSQDWGAGAKNIQYF. DNA of the CDR3: TGCGCCAGCAGCCAAGATTGGGGGGCGGGAGCCAAAAACATTCAGTACTTC.

The V gene is TRBV19, the J gene TRBJ1-1; D uncertain. This CDR3 is built from 12 residues. Trimming pared 3 bases from V and 6 bases from J, leaving 8 bases between. Germline V gene lookup returns CDR1 LNHDA and CDR2 SQIVND (reference sequence). CDR3: CASSIDTSEAFF. The CDR3 nucleotides read TGTGCCAGTAGTATTGATACGTCTGAAGCTTTCTTT.

In its sample, this clonotype was seen many times. The rearrangement links TRBV5-1 to TRBJ2-1, with TRBD2 identical over 12 bases. The CDR3 length is 17 residues. Germline V gene sequence: CDR1 SGHRS, CDR2 YFSETQ. V lost 3 bases and J lost 8; bases outside the gene matches: 12. The CDR3 here is CASSSEGLAGTGDEQFF. The CDR3 region has the DNA TGCGCCAGCAGCTCGGAGGGACTAGCGGGCACAGGGGATGAGCAGTTCTTC. The whole variable domain, filled in from reference TRBV5-1 and TRBJ2-1, reads KAGVTQTPRYLIKTRGQQVTLSCSPISGHRSVSWYQQTPGQGLQFLFEYFSETQRNKGNFPGRFSGRQFSNSRSEMNVSTLELGDSALYLCASSSEGLAGTGDEQFFGPGTRLTVL.

This clonotype was seen a handful of times. This chain uses TRBV10-3 with TRBJ2-7; the match to TRBD1 covers 9 bases. CDR1 is ENHRY, CDR2 SYGVKD, per germline. The CDR3 has 15 residues. V dropped 2 bases and J dropped 5; count of bases not matched to a gene: 7. The CDR3 is CAISEARDRVDEQYF. The CDR3 bases are TGTGCCATCAGTGAGGCAAGGGACAGGGTTGACGAGCAGTACTTC.

In this sample, this clonotype turned up many times. This chain connects TRBV30 to TRBJ2-2, with 11 bases fitting TRBD2. This CDR3 spans 14 amino acids. V shed 5 bases, J shed 5 bases, and the junction held 4 bases outside the gene matches. Germline V gives CDR1 GTSNPN, CDR2 SVGIG (reference sequence). The CDR3 DNA sequence: TGTGCCTGGCTAGCGGGGGGTTGGACCGGGGAGCTGTTTTTT. Translating it yields CAWLAGGWTGELFF. The full variable domain, rest sourced from reference TRBV30 and TRBJ2-2, is SQTIHQWPATLVQPVGSPLSLECTVEGTSNPNLYWYRQAAGRGLQLLFYSVGIGQISSEVPQNLSASRPQDRQFILSSKKLLLSDSGFYLCAWLAGGWTGELFFGEGSRLTVL.

This clonotype has at least ten counts. Here the CDR3 reads CASSQGTMRTEAFF. The CDR3 region has the DNA TGTGCCAGCTCCCAGGGGACAATGCGGACTGAAGCTTTCTTT. The chain is built from TRBV18 and TRBJ1-1, with D tentatively TRBD1 (6 bases). Trimming removed 6 bases at V and 5 bases at J, with 16 bases between. This CDR3 has 14 residues. CDR1 and CDR2 from the germline V gene are KGHSH and LQKENI.

V and J are TRBV19 and TRBJ2-1; 15 nucleotides match TRBD2. The CDR3 loop spans 17 amino acids. CDR1 and CDR2 (germline): LNHDA, SQIVND (reference sequence). V dropped 4 bases and J dropped 6; count of bases not matched to a gene: 7. As DNA, the CDR3 is TGTGCCAGTAGTACTTGGACTAGCGGGGGGGCTGGCAATGAGCAGTTCTTC. Translated, it gives CASSTWTSGGAGNEQFF.

This clonotype appeared a few times. V and J are TRBV15 and TRBJ2-2; D gene ambiguous. The CDR3 has 16 amino acids. Deletions cut 3 bases from V and 0 bases from J, with 11 bases between. Germline CDR1 and CDR2: LNHNV and YYDKDF (reference sequence). CDR3 sequence reads: CATSSWVGANTGELFF. The CDR3 bases are TGTGCCACCAGCAGTTGGGTTGGGGCGAACACCGGGGAGCTGTTTTTT.

This chain uses TRBV14 with TRBJ1-2; unclear D gene. Germline V gene lookup returns CDR1 SGHDN and CDR2 FVKESK. There are 15 residues in the CDR3. Trimming took off 0 bases at V and 2 bases at J, with 10 bases between the two ends. CDR3 amino acids: CASSQDIDGNYGYTF. CDR3 in DNA: TGTGCCAGCAGCCAAGATATAGACGGAAACTATGGCTACACCTTC.

The V and J genes are TRBV7-9 and TRBJ1-1, with TRBD1 matching 12 bases. V was pared by 0 bases and J by 6 bases, with 2 bases of the junction left unmatched. Per the germline V gene, CDR1 is SEHNR and CDR2 is FQNEAQ (reference sequence). This CDR3 region has 15 residues. CDR3 nucleotides: TGTGCCAGCAGCTTAGCCGGGACAGGGGGCCCTGAAGCTTTCTTT. Translating it yields CASSLAGTGGPEAFF.

This clonotype has at least ten counts. This chain links TRBV2 with TRBJ1-4; D uncertain. V was trimmed by 10 bases and J by 3 bases, leaving 12 bases between them. Germline V lookup: CDR1 SNHLY, CDR2 FYNNEI. The CDR3 is made up of 13 amino acids. The CDR3 nucleotides are TGTGCCACCTGCGGGAGCTCTAATGAAAAACTGTTTTTT. This gives the protein CATCGSSNEKLFF.

In its sample, this clonotype was seen many times. V usage is TRBV20-1 and J usage is TRBJ2-3; D is possibly TRBD2 (6 bases). Trimming removed 1 base from V and 0 bases from J, with 14 bases in between. The CDR3 extends over 16 amino acids. Per the germline V gene, CDR1 is DFQATT and CDR2 is SNEGSKA (reference sequence). CDR3 in amino acids: CSARGHIGGSTDTQYF. The CDR3 nucleotides are TGCAGTGCTAGAGGTCACATTGGGGGGAGCACAGATACGCAGTATTTT.